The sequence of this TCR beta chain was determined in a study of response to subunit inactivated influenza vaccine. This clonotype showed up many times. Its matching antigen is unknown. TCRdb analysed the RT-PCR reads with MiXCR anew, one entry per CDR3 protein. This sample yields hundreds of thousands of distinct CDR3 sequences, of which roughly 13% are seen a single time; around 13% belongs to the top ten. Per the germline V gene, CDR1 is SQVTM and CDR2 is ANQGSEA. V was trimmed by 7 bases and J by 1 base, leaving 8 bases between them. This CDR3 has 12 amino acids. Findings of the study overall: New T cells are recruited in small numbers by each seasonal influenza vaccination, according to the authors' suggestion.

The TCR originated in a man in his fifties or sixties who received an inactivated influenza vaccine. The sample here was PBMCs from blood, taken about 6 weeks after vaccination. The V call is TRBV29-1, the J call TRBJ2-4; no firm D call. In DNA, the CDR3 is TGCAGCGGCATTGGGGCCAAAAACATTCAGTACTTC. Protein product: CSGIGAKNIQYF.